The 28 T cell receptor beta chains below come from one sample, sequenced in a study of vaccination and CD4 T cells after COVID-19. Cultured CD4+ T-cell DNA underwent Oncomine TCR Beta short-read sequencing. A single record per CDR3 protein comes from TCRdb applying MiXCR to the PCR reads. The table lists around 13,000 distinct CDR3 sequences, approximately 39% of them singletons, with 14% to 15% in the top ten. The treatment was: approximately 11-day PBMC culture with coronavirus spike peptide pools or control peptides (ViraFEST assay). These receptors have no identified antigens. The sequencing sample was made of CD4+ T cells from blood, cultured in vitro. All receptors come from a human donor who had recovered from COVID-19.

The chain couples TRBV6-1 to TRBJ2-3; a possible D gene is TRBD2 (7 bases). Per the germline V gene, CDR1 is MNHNS and CDR2 is SASEGT. The CDR3 is made up of 16 amino acids. The germline V and J ends were trimmed by 8 bases and 6 bases, with 24 bases remaining between them. The DNA of the CDR3 is TGTGCCAGCGTTCGCGCGGGGGCCGGTTCATTGGATACGCAGTATTTT. Protein product: CASVRAGAGSLDTQYF.

The rearrangement joins TRBV27 to TRBJ1-2; the match to TRBD1 covers 10 bases. The CDR3 is 16 amino acids. Losses at the gene ends were 6 bases for V and 7 bases for J; bases not matched to a gene: 14. Germline V CDR1 and CDR2: MNHEY, SMNVEV (reference sequence). The CDR3 region has the DNA TGTGCCAGCAGGCCAGACTGGACAGGGGGAAGGAGTGGCTACACCTTC. Its translation: CASRPDWTGGRSGYTF.

This clonotype showed up just a few times. V is TRBV18 and J is TRBJ1-2; D is uncertain. Germline lookup yields CDR1 KGHSH and CDR2 LQKENI. V was clipped by 1 base and J by 6 bases, with 9 bases between them. This CDR3 region has 13 residues. The chain's CDR3 is CASSPLDKDGYTF. In DNA, the CDR3 is TGTGCCAGCTCACCACTCGATAAAGATGGCTACACCTTC.

This clonotype was observed a handful of times. V usage is TRBV21-1 and J usage is TRBJ2-2; the table calls TRBD1, which could not be checked here. TRBV21-1 has pseudogene status. This CDR3 has 15 amino acids. The CDR3 protein is CASSNGTGGTGELFF. CDR3 DNA: TGTGCCAGCAGCAATGGGACAGGGGGCACCGGGGAGCTGTTTTTT.

This clonotype turned up a few times. The J gene is TRBJ2-3, the V gene TRBV7-9; no reliable D call. The ends were cut back, 1 base at V and 2 bases at J, with 4 bases in the middle. This CDR3 comprises 13 residues. CDR1 and CDR2 from the germline V gene are SEHNR and FQNEAQ (reference sequence). The CDR3 loop reads CASSLEVTDTQYF. CDR3 nucleotides: TGTGCCAGCAGCTTAGAGGTCACAGATACGCAGTATTTT.

This chain links TRBV20-1 with TRBJ1-2; D is uncertain. The V end was cut by 1 base, the J end by 0 bases, with 6 bases between. The germline V gene has CDR1 DFQATT and CDR2 SNEGSKA (reference sequence). This CDR3 has 13 residues. CDR3 residues: CSARGMANYGYTF. Here the CDR3 DNA reads TGCAGTGCTAGAGGGATGGCTAACTATGGCTACACCTTC.

Only one count was recorded for this clonotype. This rearrangement joins TRBV12-3 or TRBV12-4 to TRBJ1-3; the D is unclear. CDR3 length: 13 residues. Trimming removed 4 bases from V and 4 bases from J, with 8 bases in between. DNA for the CDR3: TGTGCCAGCAGTTCACCTCAGGGAAACACCATATATTTT. Encoded protein: CASSSPQGNTIYF.

This clonotype was observed a handful of times. This chain uses TRBV2 with TRBJ1-3; D uncertain. Trimming stripped 5 bases from V and 1 base from J, with 3 bases between. The CDR3 runs 12 residues. The germline V gene has CDR1 SNHLY and CDR2 FYNNEI. The CDR3 loop reads CASSPSGNTIYF. The CDR3 nucleotides read TGTGCCAGCAGTCCTTCTGGAAACACCATATATTTT.

This sequence joins TRBV7-8 and TRBJ1-6, with 8 nucleotides matching TRBD1. The CDR3 runs to 15 residues. CDR1 is SGHVS and CDR2 is FQNEAQ in the germline V gene. V lost 5 bases, J lost 3 bases, and 3 bases stayed unmatched. The CDR3 nucleotides read TGTGCCAGCAGCCGAGGACAGGGCTATAATTCACCCCTCCACTTT. Amino acid sequence: CASSRGQGYNSPLHF.

The rearrangement uses TRBV7-2 and TRBJ2-7; D call uncertain. Germline lookup yields CDR1 SGHTA and CDR2 FQGNSA. The CDR3 spans 15 residues. Trimming took 1 base from V and 3 from J, leaving 13 bases between them. The CDR3 loop is CASSLGTVFGYEQYF. The CDR3 DNA is TGTGCCAGCAGCTTAGGAACGGTTTTCGGCTACGAGCAGTACTTC.

The genes are TRBV28 and TRBJ1-2; the match to TRBD1 covers 11 bases. Trimming at V came to 10 bases and at J to 2 bases, leaving 9 bases not matched to a gene. CDR3 length equals 15 residues. Per the germline V gene, CDR1 is MDHEN and CDR2 is SYDVKM. CDR3 loop: CATTSRTGGNYGYTF. In DNA form, the CDR3 reads TGTGCCACCACGTCAAGGACAGGGGGCAACTATGGCTACACCTTC.

The chain recombines TRBV7-2 with TRBJ2-7; D call uncertain. The CDR3 is 13 amino acids. Trimming took off 4 bases at V and 4 bases at J, with 11 bases between the two ends. Germline CDR1 and CDR2: SGHTA and FQGNSA. The CDR3 region is CASSSTDAYEQYF. In nucleotides, the CDR3 is TGTGCCAGCAGCTCGACGGACGCATACGAGCAGTACTTC.

This chain links TRBV27 with TRBJ2-7, with 11 positions matching TRBD1. The CDR3 totals 15 residues. V lost 2 bases, J lost 4 bases, and 4 bases stayed unmatched. CDR1 is MNHEY and CDR2 is SMNVEV in the germline V gene (reference sequence). CDR3: CASSLRDRGVYEQYF. CDR3 in DNA: TGTGCCAGCAGTTTAAGGGACAGGGGGGTATACGAGCAGTACTTC.

This clonotype was counted a few times. The chain employs TRBV19 and TRBJ2-3; D is perhaps TRBD1 or TRBD2 (6 bases each). The CDR3 loop spans 13 amino acids. V was trimmed by 7 bases and J by 4 bases, leaving 12 bases between them. Germline V lookup: CDR1 LNHDA, CDR2 SQIVND (reference sequence). The CDR3 loop reads CASTLGGSDTQYF. The CDR3 nucleotides are TGTGCCAGTACCCTAGGGGGGTCAGATACGCAGTATTTT.

The J gene is TRBJ1-3, the V gene TRBV12-3 or TRBV12-4; perhaps TRBD1 as D (5 bases). Trimming removed 7 bases at V and 4 bases at J, with 17 bases between. The CDR3 has 15 amino acids. The CDR3 DNA reads TGTGCCAGCAAACTGAACGCGGGGCGGGGAAACACCATATATTTT. It codes for CASKLNAGRGNTIYF.

This clonotype was detected a few times. The V call is TRBV7-2, the J call TRBJ1-2; TRBD1 agrees at 9 bases. Trimming took 5 bases from V and 7 from J; bases not matched to a gene: 11. The CDR3 has 15 residues. The germline V gene encodes CDR1 SGHTA and CDR2 FQGNSA. The DNA for the CDR3 is TGTGCCAGCAGCACCAGGGACAGGGCCGGGGGTGGCTACACCTTC. Amino acids: CASSTRDRAGGGYTF. Full variable domain (rest looked up from reference TRBV7-2 and TRBJ1-2): GAGVSQSPSNKVTEKGKDVELRCDPISGHTALYWYRQSLGQGLEFLIYFQGNSAPDKSGLPSDRFSAERTGGSVSTLTIQRTQQEDSAVYLCASSTRDRAGGGYTFGSGTRLTVV.

The rearrangement links TRBV11-3 to TRBJ1-1; TRBD1 matches at 11 bases. Looked up from germline, CDR1 is SGHNT and CDR2 is YENEEA. V shed 6 bases, J shed 3 bases, and the junction held 3 bases outside the gene matches. This CDR3 has 14 amino acids. This CDR3 is CASRRDRGYTEAFF. CDR3 bases: TGTGCCAGCAGACGGGACAGGGGGTACACTGAAGCTTTCTTT.

CDR3 bases: TGTGCCAGCAGCCCGGGACCTCAAGGGGGGGAGCTGTTTTTT. Translating gives CASSPGPQGGELFF. The chain combines TRBV3-1 with TRBJ2-2; the D call may be TRBD1 or TRBD2 (5 bases each). The germline V and J ends were trimmed by 4 bases and 8 bases, with 14 bases remaining between them. CDR1 is LGHDT, CDR2 YNNKEL, per germline (reference sequence). CDR3 size: 14 residues.

The rearrangement links TRBV20-1 to TRBJ1-1; D perhaps matches TRBD1 (5 bases). The CDR3 runs to 14 residues. V lost 1 base and J lost 5, with 14 bases in between. The germline gives CDR1 DFQATT, CDR2 SNEGSKA (reference sequence). CDR3 region: CSARAPQGRTEAFF. CDR3 DNA sequence: TGCAGTGCTAGAGCCCCCCAGGGACGGACTGAAGCTTTCTTT.

The chain is built from TRBV12-3 or TRBV12-4 and TRBJ1-5; unclear D gene. The CDR3 is made up of 13 amino acids. Trimming removed 7 bases from V and 0 bases from J, with 7 bases in between. The CDR3 here is CASTRNSNQPQHF. The CDR3 DNA reads as TGTGCCAGCACGCGTAATAGCAATCAGCCCCAGCATTTT.

J is TRBJ2-7 and V is TRBV7-6; 7 nucleotides align to TRBD1. V dropped 5 bases and J dropped 2; count of bases not matched to a gene: 9. The CDR3 contains 15 residues. The germline V gene has CDR1 SGHVS and CDR2 FNYEAQ. CDR3: CASSKNRGPTYEQYF. The CDR3 coding sequence is TGTGCCAGCAGCAAAAACAGGGGACCAACCTACGAGCAGTACTTC.

About this clonotype itself: One end of the junction is discordant with germline, which a read error may explain. The genes are TRBV9 and TRBJ2-3, with 12 bases matching TRBD1. Germline V lookup: CDR1 SGDLS, CDR2 YYNGEE. The CDR3 totals 17 residues. For the CDR3, the DNA is TGTGCCAGCAGCGTAGAGGGACAGGGGGCGAGTACAGGTACGCAGTATTTT. It codes for CASSVEGQGASTGTQYF.

V gene TRBV28 combines with J gene TRBJ2-5; 9 bases are shared with TRBD1. The junction had 7 bases not matched to a gene; V was cut back by 2 bases and J by 9 bases. CDR1 MDHEN and CDR2 SYDVKM come from the germline V gene. The CDR3 is 14 amino acids. DNA for the CDR3: TGTGCCAGCAGTTTAGGGGACAGGGTTGGTTCCCAGTACTTC. This codes for CASSLGDRVGSQYF.

J is TRBJ2-3 and V is TRBV2; TRBD1 aligns across 7 bases. CDR1 is SNHLY and CDR2 is FYNNEI in the germline V gene. Trimming cost V 5 bases and J 4 bases; bases outside gene matches: 6. The CDR3 length is 14 residues. CDR3 sequence (DNA): TGTGCCAGCAGTCTCCGGACAGGATCAGATACGCAGTATTTT. This gives the protein CASSLRTGSDTQYF. Filled out from reference TRBV2 and TRBJ2-3, the complete variable domain reads EPEVTQTPSHQVTQMGQEVILRCVPISNHLYFYWYRQILGQKVEFLVSFYNNEISEKSEIFDDQFSVERPDGSNFTLKIRSTKLEDSAMYFCASSLRTGSDTQYFGPGTRLTVL.

This chain uses TRBV18 with TRBJ1-5; D not certain. CDR1 is KGHSH and CDR2 is LQKENI in the germline V gene. V dropped 0 bases and J dropped 6 bases, with 9 bases sitting between them. The CDR3 is made up of 14 amino acids. The CDR3 region is CASSPPGKGQPQHF. Written as DNA, the CDR3 is TGTGCCAGCTCACCACCCGGGAAGGGTCAGCCCCAGCATTTT.

V is TRBV6-1 and J is TRBJ2-2; D gene ambiguous. In germline, CDR1 is MNHNS, CDR2 SASEGT. The CDR3 totals 15 residues. The V gene lost 8 bases and the J gene lost 5 bases, with 18 bases spanning the gap. CDR3 protein: CASRPPMAETGELFF. The CDR3 DNA reads TGTGCCAGCCGCCCCCCTATGGCTGAAACCGGGGAGCTGTTTTTT.

The rearrangement links TRBV30 to TRBJ1-1; D is undetermined. CDR3 length equals 15 residues. CDR1 and CDR2 from the germline V gene are GTSNPN and SVGIG (reference sequence). Between the trimmed V and J ends, which lost 0 bases and 3 bases, there was a span of 14 bases. CDR3 nucleotide sequence: TGTGCCTGGAGTGTACGTCTCCGCCGAGACACTGAAGCTTTCTTT. It codes for CAWSVRLRRDTEAFF.

This chain links TRBV12-3 or TRBV12-4 with TRBJ2-5; D gene uncertain. Trimming removed 5 bases from V and 5 bases from J, with 6 bases in between. The CDR3 runs 11 residues. The CDR3 spells CASSETETQYF. CDR3 DNA: TGTGCCAGCAGTGAAACGGAGACCCAGTACTTC.